This T cell receptor beta chain was profiled in a study of T-cell memory formation after mild COVID-19. Study background: Clusters were largely donor specific. General study results and limits: CD4+ contracting clones were mainly CM and EM; CD8+ ones, EMRA.

This clonotype was seen more than once but under ten times. What it recognizes is unknown. This CDR3 has 13 amino acids. V was clipped by 9 bases and J by 4 bases, with 16 bases between them. Germline V gives CDR1 LNHNV, CDR2 YYDKDF (reference sequence). Each CDR3 protein is one row after TCRdb ran MiXCR on the 5' RACE reads. The sample lists 550,000 to 600,000 distinct CDR3 sequences; approximately 21% were seen once. The sequence was collected from an adult woman who had mild COVID-19 (a few samples of this study predate the infection). Cell type and time point are not known. This sequence joins TRBV15 and TRBJ2-7, with a weak D call TRBD2 (6 bases). Sequenced material: PBMCs or a T cell subset sorted from them (not recorded which). The CDR3 is CATKPGLLYEQYF. In DNA form, the CDR3 reads TGTGCCACGAAACCGGGACTCTTATACGAGCAGTACTTC.